This TCR beta chain appears in the sequencing data of a study of PD-1 blockade in classical Hodgkin lymphoma. The J segment lost 4 bases and the V segment lost 2 bases, leaving 8 bases of the junction unmatched. The CDR3 is 17 residues long. CDR1 and CDR2 (germline): MGHRA, YSYEKL. Relapse was seen in all patients after autologous stem cell transplantation, and brentuximab vedotin exposure was variable. Investigators isolated CD4+ T cells from thawed PBMCs through magnetic negative selection. Patients reached a best response of complete response, partial response or progressive disease. Clones were sequenced by immunoSEQ multiplex PCR, and TCRdb holds only the in-frame ones, with some missing. The sample yields around 13,000 clones, almost 90% seen once. Findings and caveats of the study: Newly diagnosed patients were reported to exhibit reduced baseline TCR diversity relative to healthy donors. Nivolumab initiation under 1 year post-ASCT meant exclusion.

In regard to this clone: The antigen is unknown.

This chain joins TRBV4-1 and TRBJ2-7; 13 bases agree with TRBD2. The clonotype originates from a human donor with classical Hodgkin lymphoma. The sequencing here drew on CD4+ T cells from blood, taken at baseline. The CDR3 reads CASSQILAGGLRYEQYF. CDR3 DNA: TGCGCCAGCAGCCAAATACTAGCGGGAGGGCTTAGGTACGAGCAGTACTTC.